This is a list of T cell receptor beta chains from one sample in a study of response to subunit inactivated influenza vaccine. Each CDR3 protein gets one entry after TCRdb re-called the RT-PCR reads with MiXCR. The top ten clones hold roughly 7.2% of a sample with 600,000 to 700,000 distinct CDR3 sequences, approximately 15% of them seen once. The sample in question was PBMCs from blood, obtained around 14 days before vaccination. All receptors derive from a man aged 45-60 years who received an inactivated influenza vaccine. The CDR3 runs from the conserved cysteine through the conserved F or W. A D gene is named only where the DNA matches it firmly. Clone size appears in some rows only: once, few, many, or a class for an expanded clone.

abundance	v_gene	d_gene	j_gene	CDR3nt	CDR3aa
few	TRBV10-2	NA	TRBJ1-1	TGCGCCAGCAGCGTCATGGGGGGGGCTGGCACTGAAGCTTTCTTT	CASSVMGGAGTEAFF
few	TRBV29-1	TRBD2	TRBJ2-1	TGCAGCGTTGGGACTAGCGGGGGCTACAATGAGCAGTTCTTC	CSVGTSGGYNEQFF
few	TRBV20-1	TRBD2	TRBJ2-1	TGCAGTGCTAAAGGACTAGCGGGGGGAGGTGAGCAGTTCTTC	CSAKGLAGGGEQFF
NA	TRBV5-5	TRBD2	TRBJ2-3	TGTGCCAGCAGCACTCTAGCGGGAGGGCCAGGAGATACGCAGTATTTT	CASSTLAGGPGDTQYF
NA	TRBV4-1	TRBD1	TRBJ2-7	TGCGCCAGCAGCCAACAACTCGGACAGGTTGCCTACGAGCAGTACTTC	CASSQQLGQVAYEQYF
NA	TRBV7-8	NA	TRBJ2-1	TGTGCCAGCAGCTTTCAGGTAGGGCCCTACAATGAGCAGTTCTTC	CASSFQVGPYNEQFF
NA	TRBV14	NA	TRBJ2-5	TGTGCCAGCAGCCAAGATACGGTTCTGAAGACCCAGTACTTC	CASSQDTVLKTQYF
few	TRBV4-3	NA	TRBJ1-1	TGCGCCAGCAGCCAAGTCGGCGGGGGCGCGATGAACACTGAAGCTTTCTTT	CASSQVGGGAMNTEAFF
NA	TRBV27	NA	TRBJ2-2	TGTGCCAGCAGTTTATGGTCCGGGAGCACCGGGGAGCTGTTTTTT	CASSLWSGSTGELFF
many	TRBV7-8	NA	TRBJ1-2	TGTGCCAGCAGCTCCCAGGTCGAAACCCTTAACTATGGCTACACCTTC	CASSSQVETLNYGYTF
NA	TRBV30	NA	TRBJ2-5	TGTGCCTGGAGTGTAGGAGGGGGCGGAGAGACCCAGTACTTC	CAWSVGGGGETQYF
many	TRBV12-3/TRBV12-4	TRBD1	TRBJ2-3	TGTGCCAGCAGTTCCGGGACAGGGCGTTCCACAGATACGCAGTATTTT	CASSSGTGRSTDTQYF
NA	TRBV4-2	NA	TRBJ2-7	TGTGCCAGCAGCCAAGTTAGCTCCCGGGACATCTACGAGCAGTACTTC	CASSQVSSRDIYEQYF
NA	TRBV5-6	TRBD2	TRBJ2-4	TGTGCCAGCAGCGTCAGACTAGCGGTACACAAAAACATTCAGTACTTC	CASSVRLAVHKNIQYF
few	TRBV5-1	TRBD1	TRBJ2-2	TGCGCCAGCAGCTCCGACAGGGGGCAGATCACCGGGGAGCTGTTTTTT	CASSSDRGQITGELFF
NA	TRBV6-1	TRBD1	TRBJ1-5	TGTGCCAGCAGTGGACAGGGGGGCGCCGGCAGTCTGCCCCAGCATTTT	CASSGQGGAGSLPQHF